This T cell receptor (beta chain) was profiled in a study of cytomegalovirus exposure and HLA in healthy donors (dated by TCRdb to the late 2010s). Context from the whole study: An earlier analysis of 587 of the donors reported 276 Gb of sequence data and about 120 million unique TCR beta sequences obtained from roughly 180 million T cells. The genetic ancestry cluster associated with self-reported Caucasian donors included 81% of the 398 genotyped donors. High-throughput TCR immunosequencing, statistical association of individual TCRs with disease status, and machine learning were combined to predict cytomegalovirus infection status. Among 300 to 500 genotyped donors of the cohort, an average of approximately 240,000 unique TCR beta nucleotide sequences was sequenced per donor, of which roughly 17% were non-productive. Donor age, sex, ethnicity and CMV serostatus were collected together with the repertoire data. HLA typing included class I and class II loci at four-digit resolution. In an earlier analysis of roughly 540 of the donors, high-throughput TCR beta sequencing was used to judge whether each TCR beta V gene segment behaved as functional or pseudogenic. The study used immunosequencing to profile the T cell repertoires of approximately 630 subjects and linked those repertoires to cytomegalovirus serostatus. A later analysis re-examined previously published TCR beta repertoires from over 500 donors and added high-resolution HLA genotyping to investigate patterns of TCR occurrence. Because of strong linkage in the cohort, five DR-DQ haplotypes were treated as single units for association and clustering. The number of donors typed differed by locus, with roughly 620-630 for A, B, C, DRB1 and DQB1, 522 for DQA1, approximately 570 for DPA1, and roughly 450 for DPB1. Along with the approximately 650-subject first cohort, a separate validation cohort of over a hundred different subjects was used. The study aimed to test whether cataloging public T cell receptors could reveal signatures of past pathogen exposure. An early release covering over 500 HLA-typed donors comprised 300 to 350 gigabases of sequencing data and approximately 80 million unique TCR sequences. In the later analysis, no new phenotypic data were used to find candidate immune exposures; instead, reliance was placed on TCR beta sequences and their occurrence across donors. All discovery cohort repertoires had been generated on a single sequencing platform. In a later genetic analysis, genome-wide SNP genotypes for about three fifths of the 666 donors were used, and that subset was treated as a discovery cohort.

Here is what the overall study found, with its caveats: A later analysis associated approximately 17,000 TCR beta sequences with specific HLA alleles at a false discovery rate of 0.05. Approximately 16 rarely observed V segments, including chromosome 9 orphons, were excluded from the earlier analysis of a few hundred of the donors because counts were too low. Linkage disequilibrium might explain the correlated functional status among segregating V segments, but an unknown experimental factor could not be ruled out. Presence/absence analyses assumed roughly uniform sequencing depth across donors, an assumption that may not hold. According to the authors, the approach could potentially be generalized to other disease states and immunological phenotypes. The 87-base-pair reads could not distinguish some IMGT-functional V segments, including TRBV6-2 and TRBV6-3, so those segments were excluded. According to a later analysis, parvovirus B19, influenza, CMV and Epstein-Barr virus appeared linked to several top co-occurrence clusters. A few of the identified cytomegalovirus-associated TCR beta chains were confirmed in vitro to be specific for cytomegalovirus antigens. According to a later genetic analysis, donors in an Asian-associated ancestry cluster had fewer N-insertions in productive TCRs than the approximately 630-donor mean. In an earlier analysis of some 500 of the donors, most TCR beta V segments were observed in productive rearrangements about 87% or about 30% of the time, broadly matching IMGT annotations. Compared with equally common non-associated chains, HLA-associated TCR beta chains in a later analysis were more clonally expanded and had lower generation probabilities. In a later analysis, TCR association rates were found to vary across HLA loci, with the most associated TCRs seen for DRB1 alleles and the fewest for HLA-C alleles. V-gene and J-gene trimming of TCR beta chains was associated with a missense DCLRE1C variant in a later genetic analysis, and the association was replicated in an independent cohort. In both the original and validation cohorts, the classifier was reported to diagnose cytomegalovirus status with high specificity and sensitivity. Strong co-occurrence of HLA alleles, especially DR and DQ, made assigning TCR associations to individual alleles difficult. A further reported finding was that TCR beta sequences accurately predicted the HLA-A and HLA-B alleles for most subjects in the first cohort. Because HLA typing was missing for some donors at each locus, association tests included only the typed subset. The study listed 170 or so TCR beta chains as associated with cytomegalovirus. In a later analysis, most CMV-associated TCR beta chains were found to appear HLA-restricted, with HLA associations seemingly driven largely by CMV exposure. Immune exposure information for the cohort was limited to CMV serostatus. Only TCR beta chains were sequenced in this cohort, and the absence of alpha or paired-chain data limited detectable features. While some public TCRs were present in many individuals, most TCR sequences turned up only very rarely across donors. A group of highly shared sequence variants was considered likely to be a technical artifact of the sequencing pipeline.

CDR3 length: 16 amino acids, cysteine to phenylalanine. The entry retains the CDR3 DNA only, 48 bases that are in frame from base 1. Clipping removes 4 bases from V and 6 bases from J, with 9 as the unmatched junction base count. According to the germline V gene, CDR1 reads LGHNA and CDR2 reads YSLEER. In its sample, this clone was seen once. Its antigen has not been determined. Base qualities are not at hand, and no much larger clone is one base apart. Libraries were constructed by the immunoSEQ multiplex PCR assay. For the multiplex PCR, a mixture combining 60 forward primers for TCR Vbeta segments and 13 reverse primers for TCR Jbeta segments was used. A multiplex PCR assay on genomic DNA amplified the CDR3 region of rearranged TCR beta genes. The Illumina HiSeq System was used to sequence the amplified TCR beta libraries as 87-base-pair reads. The paper's processing steps were these. In a later analysis, 70 million to 95 million unique TCR beta chains were counted across the roughly 610 repertoires, and roughly 11 million of these chains were shared by at least two donors. Raw reads were error-corrected and collapsed into unique sequences with a nearest-neighbor algorithm that merged closely related sequences to remove PCR and sequencing errors. Alignment of CDR3 sequences to IMGT reference sequences was used to assign V, D and J gene segments. For a sequence to be retained, at least a six-nucleotide match to both a V gene segment and a J gene segment was required. A rearrangement counted as productive if the CDR3 had no stop codons and remained in frame with V and J, and every other rearrangement counted as non-productive. CDR3 was defined by IMGT convention, running from the second conserved V-encoded cysteine to the conserved J-encoded phenylalanine. The earlier analysis of a few hundred of the donors excluded any sequence lacking an unambiguous match to a single V gene segment. In an earlier analysis of approximately 500 of the donors, a V segment was called functional when productive rearrangements were above 56.7%, and segregating when the standard deviation between donors exceeded 5%. A statistical classification framework was built for diagnosing cytomegalovirus status from the catalog of TCR beta chain sequences. V and J gene assignment, in a later analysis, came from comparing TCR nucleotide sequences with IMGT/GENE-DB human TR gene sequences. The TCRdist pipeline was used in a later analysis to assign CDR3 sequences and most-parsimonious VDJ recombination scenarios. In a later analysis, each TCR beta chain was defined by its CDR3 amino acid sequence together with its V-gene family, and reads lacking a unique V-gene family were excluded. To address suspected cross-contamination and a sequencing artifact, a later analysis removed under 600 highly shared, low-generation-probability nucleotide sequences. For each public chain, a later analysis derived a clonal expansion index from normalized ranks of inferred template counts within each repertoire. Generation probabilities in a later analysis came from a VDJ recombination model fitted to out-of-frame rearrangements, and those results were checked against IGoR. A later analysis scored TCR-TCR, TCR-HLA and TCR-CMV co-occurrence with hypergeometric tests, applying a repertoire-size bias correction to TCR pairs. In a later analysis, false discovery rates were estimated by permuting HLA or CMV assignments 20 times. A later analysis grouped co-occurring TCRs with DBSCAN, adding TCRdist sequence similarity when clustering within HLA-allele-positive subsets. Repertoires with fewer than 30,000 or more than 120,000 public chains, plus five repertoires with anomalous nucleotide sharing, were excluded from co-occurrence clustering. TCRdb mirrors the immuneACCESS table, restricted to in-frame sequences. Some clones are absent from its copies; in checked studies, under half trace to an unresolved V gene, and the reason for the others is unknown. V and J calls and clone size are those listed in that table; D and trimming were worked out from the DNA. In all, the sample holds 110,000 or so clones, and more than 60% of those were seen once. Roughly 1.9% of the sample rests with the top ten.

In total, roughly 670 healthy bone marrow donors made up the cohort. At the time of sampling, every cohort member was nominally healthy, though immune exposures that went unrecorded were likely present. The donor was CMV seronegative and belonged to the group of several hundred seronegative cohort members. Every donor gave a peripheral blood sample, and the peripheral blood mononuclear cells from that sample were used for TCR beta sequencing. The Qiagen DNeasy Blood Extraction Kit was used to extract genomic DNA from the blood cell samples. The rearrangement joined TRBV4-3 to TRBJ2-3; a stretch of 11 junction bases matches TRBD2. This sequence was found in a young man in good health and CMV-seronegative. Sequencing used PBMCs. The DNA sequence is as follows: TGCGCCAGCAGCCGACTACTAGCGGGGGAAGATGATACGCAGTATTTT. Its protein product is CASSRLLAGEDDTQYF.